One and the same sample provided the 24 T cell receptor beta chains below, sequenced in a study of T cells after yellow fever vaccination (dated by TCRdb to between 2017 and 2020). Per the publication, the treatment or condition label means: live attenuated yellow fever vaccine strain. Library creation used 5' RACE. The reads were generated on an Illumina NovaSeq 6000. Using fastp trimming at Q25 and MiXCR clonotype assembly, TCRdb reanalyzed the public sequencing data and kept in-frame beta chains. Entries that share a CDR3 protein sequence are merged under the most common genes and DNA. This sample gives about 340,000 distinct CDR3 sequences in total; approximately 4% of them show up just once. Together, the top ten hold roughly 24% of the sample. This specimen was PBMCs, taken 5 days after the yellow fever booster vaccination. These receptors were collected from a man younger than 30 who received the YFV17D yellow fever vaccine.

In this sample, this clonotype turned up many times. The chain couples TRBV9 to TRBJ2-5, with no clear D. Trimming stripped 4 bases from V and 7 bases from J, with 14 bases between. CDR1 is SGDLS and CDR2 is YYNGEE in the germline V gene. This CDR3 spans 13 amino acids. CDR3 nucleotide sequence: TGTGCCAGCAGCCCGGACGTCCTAGGGACCCAGTACTTC. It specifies CASSPDVLGTQYF.

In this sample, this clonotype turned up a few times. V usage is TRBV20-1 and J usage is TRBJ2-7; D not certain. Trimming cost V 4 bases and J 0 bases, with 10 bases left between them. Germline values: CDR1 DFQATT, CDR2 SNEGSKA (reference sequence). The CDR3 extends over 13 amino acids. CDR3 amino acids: CSAIFVNSYEQYV. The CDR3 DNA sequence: TGCAGTGCTATTTTTGTGAACTCCTACGAGCAGTACGTC.

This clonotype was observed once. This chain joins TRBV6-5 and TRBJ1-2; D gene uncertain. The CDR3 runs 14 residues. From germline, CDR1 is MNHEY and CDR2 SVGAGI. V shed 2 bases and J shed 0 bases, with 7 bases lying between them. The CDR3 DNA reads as TGTGCCAGCAGTTACAACAGAGCTAACTATGGCTACACCTTC. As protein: CASSYNRANYGYTF.

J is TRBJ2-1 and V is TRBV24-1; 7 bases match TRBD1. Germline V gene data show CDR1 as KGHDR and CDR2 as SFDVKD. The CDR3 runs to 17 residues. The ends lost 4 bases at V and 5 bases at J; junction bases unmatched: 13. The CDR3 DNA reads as TGTGCCACCAGTGAGACCGTGACAGGGTCCCCCAACAATGAGCAGTTCTTC. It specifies CATSETVTGSPNNEQFF.

CDR3: CAIRQGPTSADTQYF. The CDR3 DNA reads TGTGCCATCCGTCAAGGGCCTACGTCCGCAGATACGCAGTATTTT. The rearrangement uses TRBV10-3 and TRBJ2-3; D unresolved. The CDR3 loop spans 15 amino acids. Germline V gene lookup returns CDR1 ENHRY and CDR2 SYGVKD. V was pared by 8 bases and J by 4 bases, with 19 bases between.

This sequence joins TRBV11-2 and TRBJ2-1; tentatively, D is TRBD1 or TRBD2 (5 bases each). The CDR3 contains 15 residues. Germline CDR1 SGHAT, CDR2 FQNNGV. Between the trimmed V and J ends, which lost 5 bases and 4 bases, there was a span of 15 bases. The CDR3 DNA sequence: TGTGCCAGCAGCGCCCGGGACGGCGATTACAATGAGCAGTTCTTC. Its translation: CASSARDGDYNEQFF.

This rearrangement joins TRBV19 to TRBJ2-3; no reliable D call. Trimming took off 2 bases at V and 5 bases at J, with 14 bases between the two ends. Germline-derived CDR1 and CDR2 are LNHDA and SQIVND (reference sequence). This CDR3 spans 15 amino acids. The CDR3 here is CASSIRGGGEDTQYF. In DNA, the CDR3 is TGTGCCAGTAGTATACGTGGCGGTGGTGAAGATACGCAGTATTTT.

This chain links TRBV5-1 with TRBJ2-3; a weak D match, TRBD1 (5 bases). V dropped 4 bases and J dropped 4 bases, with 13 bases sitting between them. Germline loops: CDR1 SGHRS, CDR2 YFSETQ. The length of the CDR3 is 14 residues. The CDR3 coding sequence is TGCGCCAGCAGCACGCATCTGGGGCCAGATACGCAGTATTTT. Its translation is CASSTHLGPDTQYF. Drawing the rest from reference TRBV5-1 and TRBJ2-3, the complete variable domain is KAGVTQTPRYLIKTRGQQVTLSCSPISGHRSVSWYQQTPGQGLQFLFEYFSETQRNKGNFPGRFSGRQFSNSRSEMNVSTLELGDSALYLCASSTHLGPDTQYFGPGTRLTVL.

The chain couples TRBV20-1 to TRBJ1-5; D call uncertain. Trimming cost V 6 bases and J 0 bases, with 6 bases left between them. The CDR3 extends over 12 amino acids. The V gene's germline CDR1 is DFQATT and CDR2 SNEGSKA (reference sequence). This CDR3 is CSAQNSNQPQHF. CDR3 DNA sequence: TGCAGTGCCCAAAATAGCAATCAGCCCCAGCATTTT.

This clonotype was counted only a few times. The DNA of the CDR3 is TGCAGCGTTGAAGGCAGGGACTCCTACGAGCAGTACTTC. Translated: CSVEGRDSYEQYF. The chain recombines TRBV29-1 with TRBJ2-7; weak D call: TRBD1 (5 bases). V was shortened by 1 base and J by 0 bases, with 7 bases between the two germline ends. Germline V gene lookup returns CDR1 SQVTM and CDR2 ANQGSEA. The CDR3 consists of 13 residues.

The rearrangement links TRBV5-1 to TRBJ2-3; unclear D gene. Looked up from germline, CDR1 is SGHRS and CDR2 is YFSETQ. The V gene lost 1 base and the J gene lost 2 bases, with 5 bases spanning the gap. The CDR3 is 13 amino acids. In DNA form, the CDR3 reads TGCGCCAGCAGCTTGACACCCACAGATACGCAGTATTTT. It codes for CASSLTPTDTQYF.

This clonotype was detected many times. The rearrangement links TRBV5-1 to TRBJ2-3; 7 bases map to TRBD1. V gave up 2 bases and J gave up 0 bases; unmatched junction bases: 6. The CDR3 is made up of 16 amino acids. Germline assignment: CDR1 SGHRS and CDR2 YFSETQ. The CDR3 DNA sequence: TGCGCCAGCAGCTTAGGGGACAGAGAAAGCACAGATACGCAGTATTTT. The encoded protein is CASSLGDRESTDTQYF.

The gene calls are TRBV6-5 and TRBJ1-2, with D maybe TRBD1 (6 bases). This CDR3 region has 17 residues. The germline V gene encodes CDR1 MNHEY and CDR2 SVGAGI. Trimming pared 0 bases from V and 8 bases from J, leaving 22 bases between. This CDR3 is CASSYSPLVGGINGYTF. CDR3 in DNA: TGTGCCAGCAGTTACTCGCCCCTCGTAGGGGGGATCAACGGCTACACCTTC.

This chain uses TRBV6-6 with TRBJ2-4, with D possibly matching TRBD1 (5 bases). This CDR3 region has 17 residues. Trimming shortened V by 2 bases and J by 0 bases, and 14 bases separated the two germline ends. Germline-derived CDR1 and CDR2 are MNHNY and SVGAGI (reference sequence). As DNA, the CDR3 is TGTGCCAGCAGTTACAAGACAGAAAGACTAGCCAAAAACATTCAGTACTTC. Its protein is CASSYKTERLAKNIQYF.

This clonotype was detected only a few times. The CDR3 nucleotides are TGTGCCAGCAGCACAACCGCGGACAGGGGGCCCCAAAACATTCAGTACTTC. It yields the protein CASSTTADRGPQNIQYF. This chain links TRBV7-9 with TRBJ2-4; the match to TRBD1 covers 11 bases. With V trimmed by 5 bases and J by 5 bases, 11 bases remained unmatched. Germline V gene sequence: CDR1 SEHNR, CDR2 FQNEAQ (reference sequence). The CDR3 sequence is 17 residues long.

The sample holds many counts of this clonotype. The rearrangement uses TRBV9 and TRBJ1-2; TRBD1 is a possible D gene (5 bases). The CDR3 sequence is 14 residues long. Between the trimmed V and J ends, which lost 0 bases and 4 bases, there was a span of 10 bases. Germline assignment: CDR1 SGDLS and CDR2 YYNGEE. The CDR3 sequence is CASSVAEGLYGYTF. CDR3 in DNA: TGTGCCAGCAGCGTAGCGGAGGGGCTCTATGGCTACACCTTC.

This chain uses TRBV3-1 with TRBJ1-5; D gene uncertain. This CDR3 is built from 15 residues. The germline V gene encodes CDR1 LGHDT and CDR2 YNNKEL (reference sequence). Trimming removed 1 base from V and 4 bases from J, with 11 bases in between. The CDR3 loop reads CASSQGWDGNQPQHF. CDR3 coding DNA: TGTGCCAGCAGCCAAGGGTGGGATGGGAATCAGCCCCAGCATTTT.

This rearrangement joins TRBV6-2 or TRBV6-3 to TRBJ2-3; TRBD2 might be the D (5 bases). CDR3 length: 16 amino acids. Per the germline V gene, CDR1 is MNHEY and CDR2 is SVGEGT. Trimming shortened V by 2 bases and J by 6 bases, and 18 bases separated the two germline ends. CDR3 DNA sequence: TGTGCCAGCAGTTACCCAGCGGTGGCCCTAGAGGATACGCAGTATTTT. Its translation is CASSYPAVALEDTQYF.

The CDR3 coding sequence is TGTGCCAGCAGCGATGGACAGGGGGCAAGGAACAACTATGGCTACACCTTC. Translated, it gives CASSDGQGARNNYGYTF. The J gene is TRBJ1-2, the V gene TRBV13; 11 bases map to TRBD1. The germline gives CDR1 PRHDT, CDR2 FYEKMQ (reference sequence). Losses at the gene ends were 5 bases for V and 2 bases for J; bases not matched to a gene: 10. The CDR3 covers 17 residues.

CDR3 sequence reads: CASSLAGGVVKAFF. CDR3 nucleotide sequence: TGTGCCAGCAGCTTAGCTGGGGGGGTGGTGAAAGCTTTCTTT. The V and J genes are TRBV11-2 and TRBJ1-1, with TRBD1 as a possible D gene (5 bases). This CDR3 has 14 residues. Trimming took 1 base from V and 9 from J, leaving 15 bases between them. Germline V gene lookup returns CDR1 SGHAT and CDR2 FQNNGV.

CDR3 coding DNA: TGTGCCAGCAGCTTAGCGGACAGGGTCAATGAGCAGTTCTTC. Translation: CASSLADRVNEQFF. The V gene is TRBV11-3, the J gene TRBJ2-1; 8 nucleotides line up with TRBD1. Germline CDR1 and CDR2: SGHNT and YENEEA. The CDR3 contains 14 residues. The ends lost 1 base at V and 6 bases at J; junction bases unmatched: 2.

In DNA, the CDR3 is TGTGCCAGCACCCGGGACAGGGGGTCTCAGCCCCAGCATTTT. Its protein product is CASTRDRGSQPQHF. V and J are TRBV12-3 or TRBV12-4 and TRBJ1-5; 11 bases fit TRBD1. J gave up 6 bases and V 7 bases, and 5 bases lay outside the gene matches. This CDR3 has 14 residues.

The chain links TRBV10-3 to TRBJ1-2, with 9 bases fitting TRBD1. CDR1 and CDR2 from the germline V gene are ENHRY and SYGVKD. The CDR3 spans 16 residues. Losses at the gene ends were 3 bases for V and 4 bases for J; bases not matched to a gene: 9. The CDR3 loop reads CAISDPGTGIFYGYTF. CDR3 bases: TGTGCCATCAGTGATCCCGGGACAGGGATATTCTATGGCTACACCTTC.

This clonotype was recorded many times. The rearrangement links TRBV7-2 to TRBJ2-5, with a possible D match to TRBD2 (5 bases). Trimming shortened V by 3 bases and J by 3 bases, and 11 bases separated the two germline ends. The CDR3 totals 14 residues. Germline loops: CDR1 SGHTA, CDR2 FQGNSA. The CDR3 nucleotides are TGTGCCAGCAGCTTTAACGGGGTCAAAGAGACCCAGTACTTC. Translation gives CASSFNGVKETQYF.